These T cell receptor beta chains were read from a single sample in a study of CXCR4 blockade with PD-1 therapy in pancreatic cancer. Sequenced by immunoSEQ multiplex PCR; TCRdb stores in-frame clones only, minus some. Altogether roughly 4,900 clones are present, approximately 52% being singletons, with the ten largest covering around 6.7%. The sequenced sample was tumor tissue. Receptors originate from a human donor with pancreatic ductal adenocarcinoma. Both conserved end residues are part of each CDR3. Each record gives: J gene, V gene, D gene, clone size, CDR3 protein, CDR3 DNA. A D gene is named only where the DNA matches it firmly. The size field is filled for only some rows; it gives once, few, many or a size class.

J gene: TRBJ2-3; V gene: TRBV29-1; D gene: TRBD1; clone size: -; CDR3 protein: CSVAQGAADTQYF; CDR3 DNA: TGCAGCGTTGCACAGGGGGCCGCAGATACGCAGTATTTT
J gene: TRBJ2-7; V gene: TRBV12-5; D gene: TRBD2; clone size: few; CDR3 protein: CASTGLAGYEQYF; CDR3 DNA: TGTGCCAGCACCGGATTAGCGGGCTACGAGCAGTACTTC
J gene: TRBJ2-6; V gene: TRBV19; D gene: -; clone size: few; CDR3 protein: CASSMQGANVLTF; CDR3 DNA: TGTGCCAGTAGTATGCAGGGGGCCAACGTCCTGACTTTC
J gene: TRBJ2-5; V gene: TRBV19; D gene: -; clone size: -; CDR3 protein: CASSISGATSLETQYF; CDR3 DNA: TGTGCCAGTAGCATCTCGGGGGCTACCTCCTTGGAGACCCAGTACTTC
J gene: TRBJ2-3; V gene: TRBV6-8; D gene: TRBD1; clone size: few; CDR3 protein: CAISRTGETTDTQYF; CDR3 DNA: TGTGCCATCAGCAGGACAGGGGAAACGACAGATACGCAGTATTTT
J gene: TRBJ1-2; V gene: TRBV27; D gene: -; clone size: -; CDR3 protein: CASSFTRESGYTF; CDR3 DNA: TGTGCCAGCAGTTTCACCAGGGAAAGTGGCTACACCTTC
J gene: TRBJ2-7; V gene: TRBV28; D gene: -; clone size: -; CDR3 protein: CASTSSRMKQYF; CDR3 DNA: TGTGCCAGCACCTCATCAAGGATGAAGCAGTACTTC
J gene: TRBJ1-4; V gene: TRBV6-8; D gene: -; clone size: large; CDR3 protein: CASSYAQGATNEKLFF; CDR3 DNA: TGTGCCAGCAGTTACGCACAGGGCGCAACTAATGAAAAACTGTTTTTT
J gene: TRBJ1-3; V gene: TRBV30; D gene: -; clone size: once; CDR3 protein: CAWRQGSGNTIYF; CDR3 DNA: TGTGCCTGGAGACAGGGCTCTGGAAACACCATATATTTT
J gene: TRBJ2-1; V gene: TRBV12-5; D gene: TRBD1; clone size: -; CDR3 protein: CASTHGTATGGEQFF; CDR3 DNA: TGTGCCAGCACCCACGGGACAGCTACAGGGGGTGAGCAGTTCTTC
J gene: TRBJ1-5; V gene: TRBV28; D gene: -; clone size: -; CDR3 protein: CASSRWGNQPQHF; CDR3 DNA: TGTGCCAGCAGTCGTTGGGGAAATCAGCCCCAGCATTTT
J gene: TRBJ1-2; V gene: TRBV30; D gene: -; clone size: -; CDR3 protein: CAWSATVINYGYTF; CDR3 DNA: TGTGCCTGGAGCGCAACCGTCATAAACTATGGCTACACCTTC
J gene: TRBJ2-3; V gene: TRBV28; D gene: TRBD1; clone size: few; CDR3 protein: CASSPGQIYPDTQYF; CDR3 DNA: TGTGCCAGCAGTCCGGGACAGATTTATCCAGATACGCAGTATTTT
J gene: TRBJ1-2; V gene: TRBV11-3; D gene: TRBD1; clone size: few; CDR3 protein: CASSSPTGYYGYTF; CDR3 DNA: TGTGCCAGCAGCTCCCCGACAGGGTACTATGGCTACACCTTC
J gene: TRBJ1-2; V gene: TRBV18; D gene: -; clone size: -; CDR3 protein: CASSPGTNYGYTF; CDR3 DNA: TGTGCCAGCTCGCCCGGGACAAACTATGGCTACACCTTC
J gene: TRBJ2-1; V gene: TRBV19; D gene: -; clone size: -; CDR3 protein: CASSIGGRTGNEQFF; CDR3 DNA: TGTGCCAGTAGTATTGGGGGGAGAACAGGGAATGAGCAGTTCTTC
J gene: TRBJ1-1; V gene: TRBV19; D gene: TRBD1; clone size: -; CDR3 protein: CASSIQGAQGEAFF; CDR3 DNA: TGTGCCAGTAGTATACAGGGGGCGCAAGGTGAAGCTTTCTTT
J gene: TRBJ2-2; V gene: TRBV19; D gene: -; clone size: -; CDR3 protein: CASPNFVGELFF; CDR3 DNA: TGTGCCAGTCCAAATTTTGTCGGGGAGCTGTTTTTT
J gene: TRBJ1-6; V gene: TRBV14; D gene: -; clone size: once; CDR3 protein: CASSQLGQGRNSPLHF; CDR3 DNA: TGTGCCAGCAGCCAGTTGGGGCAGGGTCGCAATTCACCCCTCCACTTT
J gene: TRBJ2-2; V gene: TRBV6-8; D gene: TRBD1; clone size: few; CDR3 protein: CAIRGQGANTGELFF; CDR3 DNA: TGTGCCATCAGAGGACAGGGAGCGAACACCGGGGAGCTGTTTTTT
J gene: TRBJ1-2; V gene: TRBV6-8; D gene: TRBD1; clone size: few; CDR3 protein: CAISLRDRVNYGYTF; CDR3 DNA: TGTGCCATCAGCCTCCGGGACAGGGTTAACTATGGCTACACCTTC
J gene: TRBJ1-1; V gene: TRBV29-1; D gene: -; clone size: few; CDR3 protein: CSSSSPTNTEAFF; CDR3 DNA: TGCAGCTCAAGTTCCCCCACGAACACTGAAGCTTTCTTT
J gene: TRBJ1-1; V gene: TRBV30; D gene: -; clone size: once; CDR3 protein: CAWGNRMNTEAFF; CDR3 DNA: TGTGCCTGGGGGAACAGGATGAACACTGAAGCTTTCTTT
J gene: TRBJ2-5; V gene: TRBV29-1; D gene: TRBD2; clone size: -; CDR3 protein: CSVGYSGSSETQYF; CDR3 DNA: TGCAGCGTTGGGTATAGCGGGAGTTCAGAGACCCAGTACTTC
J gene: TRBJ1-1; V gene: TRBV28; D gene: -; clone size: -; CDR3 protein: CASSLSVRVAEAFF; CDR3 DNA: TGTGCCAGCAGTTTATCGGTCAGGGTCGCTGAAGCTTTCTTT
J gene: TRBJ1-1; V gene: TRBV29-1; D gene: -; clone size: -; CDR3 protein: CSVEITANTEAFF; CDR3 DNA: TGCAGCGTTGAAATTACGGCGAACACTGAAGCTTTCTTT
J gene: TRBJ1-1; V gene: TRBV28; D gene: -; clone size: -; CDR3 protein: CASSSIWGTKAFF; CDR3 DNA: TGTGCCAGCAGTTCGATCTGGGGCACTAAAGCTTTCTTT
J gene: TRBJ1-5; V gene: TRBV6-8; D gene: TRBD1; clone size: -; CDR3 protein: CASSPTSRTGGNGPQHF; CDR3 DNA: TGTGCCAGCAGTCCAACCTCCCGGACAGGGGGGAACGGGCCCCAGCATTTT
J gene: TRBJ1-4; V gene: TRBV15; D gene: TRBD1; clone size: -; CDR3 protein: CATSIRQGIGEKLFF; CDR3 DNA: TGTGCCACCAGCATAAGACAGGGGATTGGTGAAAAACTGTTTTTT
J gene: TRBJ2-7; V gene: TRBV19; D gene: TRBD1; clone size: -; CDR3 protein: CASRNPGQRIYEQYF; CDR3 DNA: TGTGCCAGTAGAAATCCGGGACAGAGGATCTACGAGCAGTACTTC
J gene: TRBJ1-5; V gene: TRBV18; D gene: TRBD1; clone size: -; CDR3 protein: CASSPPGGNQPQHF; CDR3 DNA: TGTGCCAGCTCACCCCCAGGGGGAAATCAGCCCCAGCATTTT
J gene: TRBJ2-7; V gene: TRBV30; D gene: TRBD1; clone size: -; CDR3 protein: CAWSDKWTGSYEQYF; CDR3 DNA: TGTGCCTGGAGTGATAAGTGGACAGGGTCCTACGAGCAGTACTTC
J gene: TRBJ1-1; V gene: TRBV29-1; D gene: -; clone size: once; CDR3 protein: CSGLPGPNTEAFF; CDR3 DNA: TGCAGCGGGCTTCCGGGACCGAACACTGAAGCTTTCTTT
J gene: TRBJ2-2; V gene: TRBV14; D gene: TRBD2; clone size: -; CDR3 protein: CASSRLAGRLFF; CDR3 DNA: TGTGCCAGCAGCCGACTAGCGGGACGGCTGTTTTTT
J gene: TRBJ2-7; V gene: TRBV4-1; D gene: TRBD1; clone size: -; CDR3 protein: CASSLRDREEQYF; CDR3 DNA: TGCGCCAGCAGCCTCCGGGACAGGGAAGAGCAGTACTTC
J gene: TRBJ1-1; V gene: TRBV15; D gene: -; clone size: -; CDR3 protein: CATSGPRGGLNTEAFF; CDR3 DNA: TGTGCCACCAGCGGTCCGCGCGGGGGCCTGAACACTGAAGCTTTCTTT
J gene: TRBJ1-1; V gene: TRBV1; D gene: -; clone size: medium-sized; CDR3 protein: CASSQGRGGSAEAFF; CDR3 DNA: TGCGCCAGCAGCCAGGGTAGGGGGGGGAGTGCTGAAGCTTTCTTT
J gene: TRBJ2-1; V gene: TRBV11-3; D gene: TRBD2; clone size: -; CDR3 protein: CASSIPTSGRVNEQFF; CDR3 DNA: TGTGCCAGCAGCATACCGACTAGCGGGAGGGTCAATGAGCAGTTCTTC
J gene: TRBJ2-5; V gene: TRBV6-8; D gene: -; clone size: -; CDR3 protein: CASSQAAETQYF; CDR3 DNA: TGTGCCAGCAGCCAGGCTGCAGAGACCCAGTACTTC
J gene: TRBJ2-1; V gene: TRBV15; D gene: TRBD2; clone size: -; CDR3 protein: CATSRVGTSGGTVAFF; CDR3 DNA: TGTGCCACCAGCAGAGTCGGGACTAGCGGGGGTACGGTTGCGTTCTTC
J gene: TRBJ2-7; V gene: TRBV28; D gene: TRBD1; clone size: -; CDR3 protein: CASSSPGQGAYEQYF; CDR3 DNA: TGTGCCAGCAGTTCACCGGGACAGGGGGCCTACGAGCAGTACTTC
J gene: TRBJ1-1; V gene: TRBV1; D gene: -; clone size: few; CDR3 protein: CASSRPGSAEAFF; CDR3 DNA: TGCGCCAGCAGCCGGCCGGGATCGGCTGAAGCTTTCTTT
J gene: TRBJ2-5; V gene: TRBV9; D gene: -; clone size: -; CDR3 protein: CASSSGLVATQYF; CDR3 DNA: TGTGCCAGCAGTTCAGGGTTGGTGGCGACCCAGTACTTC
J gene: TRBJ2-3; V gene: TRBV6-8; D gene: -; clone size: -; CDR3 protein: CASSYSGGRVRGHTDTQYF; CDR3 DNA: TGTGCCAGCAGTTACTCGGGGGGCCGAGTGCGGGGCCACACAGATACGCAGTATTTT
J gene: TRBJ2-7; V gene: TRBV19; D gene: TRBD1; clone size: -; CDR3 protein: CASSALSWTGNNEQYF; CDR3 DNA: TGTGCCAGTAGTGCCCTCTCATGGACAGGGAACAACGAGCAGTACTTC
J gene: TRBJ2-7; V gene: TRBV18; D gene: TRBD1; clone size: -; CDR3 protein: CASSPGQAPYEQYF; CDR3 DNA: TGTGCCAGCTCACCGGGACAGGCCCCCTACGAGCAGTACTTC
J gene: TRBJ1-6; V gene: TRBV19; D gene: -; clone size: -; CDR3 protein: CASSTQKGRNSPLHF; CDR3 DNA: TGTGCCAGTAGTACTCAGAAGGGGAGAAATTCACCCCTCCACTTT
J gene: TRBJ2-3; V gene: TRBV5-1; D gene: -; clone size: -; CDR3 protein: CASSPGDLTDTQYF; CDR3 DNA: TGCGCCAGCAGCCCGGGGGACCTCACAGATACGCAGTATTTT